This TCR beta chain was profiled in a study of blood T cell repertoires in COVID-19. Sequencing used immunoSEQ multiplex PCR; TCRdb keeps in-frame clones, though not all of them. Found here are around 430,000 clones, approximately 87% of them singletons; the top ten hold about a tenth. Participant age was about 18 to 95 years, and participants resided in roughly 25 US areas. Germline V lookup: CDR1 MNHEY, CDR2 SVGAGI. The CDR3 covers 15 residues. V shed 6 bases and J 4 bases; nucleotides not matched to a gene: 5. The sequencing sample was made of PBMCs or T cells enriched from blood (not recorded which). The genes are TRBV6-5 and TRBJ1-5; 11 bases match TRBD1. The source is a woman between 45 and 65 years old who had recovered from COVID-19. CDR3 in amino acids: CASRGQGAINQPQHF. In DNA, the CDR3 is TGTGCCAGCAGAGGACAGGGGGCAATTAATCAGCCCCAGCATTTT.